These 9 T cell receptor beta chains share one sample of origin, sequenced in a study of control samples from healthy donors and cancer patients. The protocol was immunoSEQ multiplex PCR, while the TCRdb copy is restricted to in-frame clones and leaves out a portion. The table lists around 71,000 clones, 80% to 90% of them singletons, with under 3% in the top ten. Input material: PBMCs. The receptors were gathered from a woman aged 45-59 years with head and neck cancer.

The chain joins TRBV2 to TRBJ2-5; D may be TRBD2 (8 bases). The germline V and J ends were trimmed by 9 bases and 4 bases, with 15 bases remaining between them. The CDR3 runs 13 residues. The germline V gene has CDR1 SNHLY and CDR2 FYNNEI. For the CDR3, the DNA is TGTGCCAGTACAGGGGCGGGAGGAGAGACCCAGTACTTC. As protein: CASTGAGGETQYF.

The chain employs TRBV7-6 and TRBJ2-7; 9 bases are shared with TRBD2. V lost 5 bases and J lost 5; bases outside the gene matches: 13. The CDR3 is 16 amino acids. Germline CDR1 and CDR2: SGHVS and FNYEAQ. CDR3 loop: CASSLRGGAIDNEQYF. In DNA, the CDR3 is TGTGCCAGCAGCCTCCGCGGGGGGGCCATAGACAACGAGCAGTACTTC.

V and J are TRBV28 and TRBJ1-6; unclear D gene. Germline V gene lookup returns CDR1 MDHEN and CDR2 SYDVKM. The CDR3 is made up of 14 amino acids. V shed 2 bases and J shed 7 bases, with 9 bases lying between them. The CDR3 sequence: CASSLVRENSPLHF. The CDR3 nucleotides are TGTGCCAGCAGTTTAGTGAGGGAGAATTCACCCCTCCACTTT.

This chain uses TRBV6-6 with TRBJ1-3; D is unclear. Germline CDR1 is MNHNY and CDR2 is SVGAGI (reference sequence). V dropped 5 bases and J dropped 2 bases, with 16 bases sitting between them. The CDR3 covers 16 residues. CDR3 sequence: CASSREEVGPGNTIYF. DNA of the CDR3: TGTGCCAGCAGTCGAGAGGAGGTAGGGCCTGGAAACACCATATATTTT.

The chain links TRBV28 to TRBJ1-6; D may be TRBD1 (5 bases). Germline CDR1 is MDHEN and CDR2 is SYDVKM. V lost 6 bases and J lost 6, with 15 bases in between. The CDR3 contains 15 residues. Here the CDR3 reads CASRPLTAGNSPLHF. The CDR3 nucleotides are TGTGCCAGCAGACCCCTGACAGCCGGTAATTCACCCCTCCACTTT.

The V gene is TRBV5-1, the J gene TRBJ2-7, with TRBD2 as a possible D gene (5 bases). Germline assignment: CDR1 SGHRS and CDR2 YFSETQ. The CDR3 contains 15 residues. Between the trimmed V and J ends, which lost 0 bases and 4 bases, there was a span of 14 bases. The CDR3: CASSLVAGELYEQYF. The DNA of the CDR3 is TGCGCCAGCAGCTTGGTCGCTGGGGAGTTGTACGAGCAGTACTTC.

The chain is built from TRBV13 and TRBJ1-2, with 9 positions matching TRBD1. The CDR3 runs 15 residues. Germline assignment: CDR1 PRHDT and CDR2 FYEKMQ (reference sequence). V was pared by 7 bases and J by 5 bases, with 11 bases of the junction left unmatched. The CDR3 region is CASTGDRAMGYGYTF. In DNA form, the CDR3 reads TGTGCCAGCACCGGGGACAGGGCGATGGGTTATGGCTACACCTTC.

This sequence joins TRBV28 and TRBJ2-6; D perhaps matches TRBD1 (5 bases). V lost 6 bases to trimming and J lost 4 bases, with 22 bases between them. There are 18 residues in the CDR3. Germline V lookup: CDR1 MDHEN, CDR2 SYDVKM. The CDR3: CASRPPGTPGRGANVLTF. In DNA form, the CDR3 reads TGTGCCAGCAGACCCCCCGGTACGCCAGGGCGGGGGGCCAACGTCCTGACTTTC.

The rearrangement joins TRBV5-1 to TRBJ1-1; 7 bases fit TRBD1. The CDR3 loop spans 13 amino acids. The ends lost 4 bases at V and 5 bases at J; junction bases unmatched: 5. Germline CDR1 SGHRS, CDR2 YFSETQ. The CDR3 nucleotides are TGCGCCAGCAGCACAGCGACAGGGACTGAAGCTTTCTTT. This sequence encodes CASSTATGTEAFF.